Each of the 17 T cell receptor beta chains below was sequenced from the same sample in a study of CD8+ T cells in alopecia areata. RNA was extracted and reverse transcribed into cDNA as the sequencing template. The repertoire was sequenced with immunoSEQ multiplex PCR; TCRdb's copy has only in-frame clones and lacks some. Of approximately 54,000 clones listed, about 96% are singletons. Sequencing was performed on CD8+ T cells sorted from blood, taken at week 0. Receptors originate from a human donor with alopecia areata.

The genes are TRBV5-6 and TRBJ1-1; the D gene is possibly TRBD1 (6 bases). Germline CDR1 is SGHDT and CDR2 is YYEEEE. V was pared by 1 base and J by 0 bases, with 7 bases between. The CDR3 consists of 14 residues. This CDR3 reads CASSLTGMNTEAFF. Written as DNA, the CDR3 is TGTGCCAGCAGCTTGACAGGGATGAACACTGAAGCTTTCTTT.

The chain employs TRBV6-5 and TRBJ1-1; D is uncertain. The CDR3 loop spans 15 amino acids. V lost 0 bases and J 1 base, leaving 9 bases between the germline ends. Germline CDR1 reads MNHEY; CDR2 reads SVGAGI. Written as DNA, the CDR3 is TGTGCCAGCAGTTACTCATCCATGGCGAACACTGAAGCTTTCTTT. It specifies CASSYSSMANTEAFF.

The genes are TRBV4-1 and TRBJ2-7; D perhaps matches TRBD1 (5 bases). Germline loops: CDR1 MGHRA, CDR2 YSYEKL. V lost 0 bases, J lost 3 bases, and 6 bases lay in between. The CDR3 is 13 amino acids. CDR3 nucleotides: TGCGCCAGCAGCCAAGACAGGGACTACGAGCAGTACTTC. This gives the protein CASSQDRDYEQYF.

V gene TRBV7-9 combines with J gene TRBJ2-7, with 9 nucleotides matching TRBD2. The CDR3 length is 14 residues. V was pared by 5 bases and J by 2 bases, with 4 bases of the junction left unmatched. Germline V lookup: CDR1 SEHNR, CDR2 FQNEAQ (reference sequence). The CDR3 loop reads CASSEGTSPYEQYF. In DNA form, the CDR3 reads TGTGCCAGCAGCGAAGGGACTAGCCCCTACGAGCAGTACTTC.

The V gene is TRBV12-5, the J gene TRBJ2-1, with 7 nucleotides matching TRBD1. CDR1 is LGHNT, CDR2 FRNRAP, per germline. With V trimmed by 1 base and J by 2 bases, 14 bases remained unmatched. CDR3 length: 19 amino acids. CDR3 protein: CASGLAFESSGQAYNEQFF. The CDR3 DNA sequence: TGTGCTAGTGGTTTGGCGTTCGAGTCGTCCGGACAGGCCTACAATGAGCAGTTCTTC. The whole variable domain, filled in from reference TRBV12-5 and TRBJ2-1, reads DARVTQTPRHKVTEMGQEVTMRCQPILGHNTVFWYRQTMMQGLELLAYFRNRAPLDDSGMPKDRFSAEMPDATLATLKIQPSEPRDSAVYFCASGLAFESSGQAYNEQFFGPGTRLTVL.

The chain couples TRBV5-7 to TRBJ2-7, with 9 bases aligning to TRBD1. TRBV5-7 is classed as an ORF, of uncertain function. J gave up 2 bases and V 4 bases, and 4 bases lay outside the gene matches. This CDR3 is built from 14 residues. The CDR3 DNA reads TGTGCCAGCAGCCGAGGGACAGGGCCCTACGAGCAGTACTTC. Translated, it gives CASSRGTGPYEQYF.

The genes are TRBV19 and TRBJ2-1; D is unclear. Looked up from germline, CDR1 is LNHDA and CDR2 is SQIVND (reference sequence). This CDR3 comprises 13 residues. V was trimmed by 2 bases and J by 7 bases, leaving 9 bases between them. Here the CDR3 reads CASSIKVWNEQFF. CDR3 sequence (DNA): TGTGCCAGTAGTATAAAGGTATGGAATGAGCAGTTCTTC.

The chain links TRBV27 to TRBJ2-1, with 7 bases identical to TRBD1. The germline CDR1 and CDR2 sequences are MNHEY and SMNVEV (reference sequence). The ends lost 5 bases at V and 7 bases at J; junction bases unmatched: 8. This CDR3 comprises 14 residues. The CDR3 DNA is TGTGCCAGCAGTCTACCGGGACAGCGGAATGAGCAGTTCTTC. It translates to CASSLPGQRNEQFF.

The chain has TRBV29-1 and TRBJ1-3; D not resolved. Trimming pared 0 bases from V and 5 bases from J, leaving 2 bases between. Per germline, CDR1 SQVTM and CDR2 ANQGSEA. This CDR3 is 11 amino acids long. This CDR3 is CSVEDRNTIYF. As DNA, the CDR3 is TGCAGCGTTGAAGACAGAAACACCATATATTTT.

This chain's CDR3 is CASSSYQVSYNEQFF. The CDR3 nucleotides read TGTGCCAGCAGCTCCTACCAGGTATCGTACAATGAGCAGTTCTTC. The rearrangement links TRBV7-8 to TRBJ2-1; D gene ambiguous. CDR1 SGHVS and CDR2 FQNEAQ come from the germline V gene. V was trimmed by 4 bases and J by 4 bases, leaving 14 bases between them. This CDR3 region has 15 residues.

V gene TRBV6-6 combines with J gene TRBJ2-7; D possibly corresponds to TRBD1 (6 bases). V was pared by 6 bases and J by 1 base, with 16 bases between. Germline CDR1 is MNHNY and CDR2 is SVGAGI (reference sequence). This CDR3 contains 15 residues. The CDR3, as DNA: TGTGCCAGCAGAACACACAGGGCCAATTCCTACGAGCAGTACTTC. It translates to CASRTHRANSYEQYF.

The chain carries TRBV6-1 and TRBJ2-3, with 8 bases fitting TRBD1. J was trimmed by 5 bases and V by 6 bases; bases with no gene match: 7. The germline V gene encodes CDR1 MNHNS and CDR2 SASEGT. The CDR3 extends over 14 amino acids. The CDR3 spells CASRRTGIEDTQYF. The DNA for the CDR3 is TGTGCCAGCAGAAGGACAGGGATAGAAGATACGCAGTATTTT.

The rearrangement uses TRBV6-5 and TRBJ2-1; 10 bases match TRBD1. Germline V gene data show CDR1 as MNHEY and CDR2 as SVGAGI. This CDR3 spans 15 amino acids. V lost 6 bases to trimming and J lost 2 bases; unmatched junction nucleotides: 4. The CDR3 region has the DNA TGTGCCAGCAGGGGGACAGGGGCAACCTACAATGAGCAGTTCTTC. Amino acids: CASRGTGATYNEQFF.

V is TRBV13 and J is TRBJ2-1; 8 bases match TRBD1. Germline CDR1 and CDR2: PRHDT and FYEKMQ (reference sequence). The ends lost 5 bases at V and 2 bases at J; junction bases unmatched: 5. The CDR3 totals 15 residues. The CDR3 bases are TGTGCCAGCAGCAGACCGGGACAGGCCTACAATGAGCAGTTCTTC. Translating it yields CASSRPGQAYNEQFF.

This chain uses TRBV4-1 with TRBJ2-1; D unresolved. The V end was cut by 3 bases, the J end by 6 bases, with 12 bases between. Per germline, CDR1 MGHRA and CDR2 YSYEKL. This CDR3 is 14 amino acids long. CDR3 in DNA: TGCGCCAGCAGCCACCCCGGGCCTGGCAATGAGCAGTTCTTC. Encoded protein: CASSHPGPGNEQFF.

This clone was recorded once. J is TRBJ2-1 and V is TRBV5-6, with D tentatively TRBD2 (5 bases). CDR3 length: 14 amino acids. CDR1 and CDR2 (germline): SGHDT, YYEEEE. Trimming removed 2 bases at V and 10 bases at J, with 16 bases between. The CDR3 nucleotides are TGTGCCAGCAGCTTTTATTTCGAGGGTGGGGAGCAGTTCTTC. It translates to CASSFYFEGGEQFF.

This clone was recorded once. The chain couples TRBV2 to TRBJ2-3; the D is unclear. V was pared by 0 bases and J by 0 bases, with 10 bases between. The CDR3 spans 16 residues. The V gene's germline CDR1 is SNHLY and CDR2 FYNNEI. CDR3 loop: CASSEAWATSTDTQYF. CDR3 DNA: TGTGCCAGCAGTGAAGCGTGGGCGACGAGCACAGATACGCAGTATTTT.